This T cell receptor beta chain was recorded in a study of blood T cell repertoires in COVID-19. Study-wide context: Both acute and convalescent COVID-19 samples were obtained from the United States, Italy and Spain.

Under the authors' procedure: Quantification of nucleated cells was approximated via reference gene primer amplification. The repertoire was sequenced with immunoSEQ multiplex PCR; TCRdb's copy has only in-frame clones and lacks some. V and J calls and clone size follow that table, whereas D and trimming were derived from the DNA. Of roughly 41,000 clones listed, around nine tenths are singletons. What was sequenced was peripheral blood. The source of this sequence is a human donor in a cohort sampled during active COVID-19.

CDR3 nucleotides: TGTGCCAGCAGTTTATCCCCCCGGTGGGGGCAGGTCTATGGCTACACCTTC. Encoded protein: CASSLSPRWGQVYGYTF. This sequence joins TRBV27 and TRBJ1-2, with TRBD1 as a possible D gene (6 bases). V gave up 0 bases and J gave up 4 bases, with 18 bases separating them. The CDR3 loop spans 17 amino acids. Germline V gives CDR1 MNHEY, CDR2 SMNVEV (reference sequence).